This TCR beta chain was documented in a study of cytomegalovirus exposure and HLA in healthy donors listed by TCRdb under 2017. Context from the whole study: A later analysis indicated that the 95 to 150 validation repertoires were generated on the platform also employed for the roughly 730 repertoires of the first cohort. The study aimed to test whether signatures of past pathogen exposure could be identified by cataloging public T cell receptors. Besides the first cohort of roughly 700 subjects, a separate validation cohort made up of 120 different subjects was used. High-throughput TCR immunosequencing, statistical association of individual TCRs with disease status, and machine learning were combined to predict cytomegalovirus infection status. The investigation overall reported the following: A total of 150 to 200 TCR beta chains were listed by the study as associated with cytomegalovirus. The classifier was reported to diagnose cytomegalovirus status with high specificity and sensitivity in both the original and validation cohorts. All 120 or so repertoires were used to score co-occurrence in the validation cohort in a later analysis, because that analysis had no HLA typing for the cohort. Subsequent analysis determined that TCRs grouped into clusters in the first cohort also showed a tendency toward co-occurrence across the 130 or so validation repertoires, and approximately 94% of cluster scores exceeded 0. It was suggested by the authors that the approach could potentially be generalized to other disease states and immunological phenotypes. While some public TCRs were present in many individuals, most TCR sequences turned up only very rarely across donors. In vitro tests confirmed that a few of the cytomegalovirus-associated TCR beta chains recognize cytomegalovirus antigens.

Trimming at the junction amounts to 3 bases on V and 0 bases on J, and the germline ends lie 9 bases apart. The CDR3 covers 14 residues, taking in both the cysteine and the phenylalanine. Only the CDR3 portion is preserved as DNA: 42 bases, with reading frame beginning at the first base. The germline V gene encodes CDR1 MGHRA and CDR2 YSYEKL. Turning to this clone: There is no known antigen for this receptor. No qualities accompany the bases; no much larger clone lies one base away.

Library method: the immunoSEQ multiplex PCR assay. In the authors' own workflow: A statistical classification framework was built for diagnosing cytomegalovirus status from the catalog of TCR beta chain sequences. TCRdb re-hosts the immuneACCESS table, in-frame sequences only. Its copies lack some clones; in the studies checked, an unresolved V gene accounts for under half of them, and the cause for the rest is not known. The V and J calls and the clone size are those of that table, but D and trimming were determined from the DNA. The sample table records some 200,000 clones; approximately 84% of these occur just once. About 2.8% of the sample is in the top ten clones. The donors were included in the validation cohort of roughly 120 subjects, a group kept apart from the roughly 700-subject first cohort.

The chain joins TRBV4-1 to TRBJ2-7; no D segment can be confidently identified. The receptor was isolated from a woman under 30 in good health and CMV-seropositive. The sequenced sample was PBMCs. The CDR3 here reads CASSQLGNSYEQYF. The bases are TGCGCCAGCAGCCAGTTGGGCAACTCCTACGAGCAGTACTTC.